This entry lists 28 T cell receptor beta chains sequenced from one sample in a study of T cells in Graves' hyperthyroidism and ophthalmopathy. Regions amplified from RNA transcripts were the TCR beta CDR3 regions. Primed by the HTBI set, a first-round RT-PCR was run on the TCR CDR3. Using its own MiXCR run on the multiplex PCR reads, TCRdb lists one record per CDR3 protein. The sample carries about 610,000 distinct CDR3 sequences, under 60% recorded once. The sample consisted of peripheral blood or thyroid tissue (not recorded which). The receptors shown here come from a woman between 18 and 30 years old with Graves' hyperthyroidism.

The chain combines TRBV12-3 or TRBV12-4 with TRBJ2-3; D is perhaps TRBD2 (6 bases). V lost 7 bases, J lost 7 bases, and 18 bases lay in between. The CDR3 has 14 amino acids. CDR3 in DNA: TGTGCCAGCACGGCGGGACCACTCACGAATACGCAGTATTTT. It codes for CASTAGPLTNTQYF.

On this clonotype itself: The junction and the germline gene differ at one end; a read error may be behind it. The chain has TRBV19 and TRBJ2-2, with a possible D match to TRBD2 (5 bases). Germline CDR1 reads LNHDA; CDR2 reads SQIVND (reference sequence). The length of the CDR3 is 14 residues. The CDR3 coding sequence is TGTGCCAGCAGCCAAGATGTTAACACCGGGGAGCTGTCTTTT. Its protein is CASSQDVNTGELSF.

This clonotype was observed many times. The chain carries TRBV15 and TRBJ2-7; D is unresolved. The CDR3 totals 11 residues. V dropped 3 bases and J dropped 7 bases, with 7 bases sitting between them. The germline V gene has CDR1 LNHNV and CDR2 YYDKDF (reference sequence). The CDR3, as DNA: TGTGCCACCAGCAGGGACGGGGAGCAGTACTTC. Protein sequence: CATSRDGEQYF.

Points on this clonotype: An end of the junction does not agree with germline; a read error may underlie this. The J gene is TRBJ2-7, the V gene TRBV6-1; 11 bases fit TRBD2. The CDR3 extends over 17 amino acids. Germline V gene lookup returns CDR1 MNHNS and CDR2 SASEGT. CDR3 loop: CASSARPLAGGSSEQYF. The CDR3 DNA follows: TGTGCCAGCAGTGCTAGACCCTTAGCGGGAGGGTCCTCCGAGCAGTACTTC.

This clonotype was detected ten times or more. The chain employs TRBV13 and TRBJ1-2; perhaps TRBD1 as D (6 bases). The CDR3 loop spans 15 amino acids. V lost 4 bases and J 4 bases, leaving 16 bases between the germline ends. The germline gives CDR1 PRHDT, CDR2 FYEKMQ (reference sequence). Here the CDR3 reads CASSSQGQMVYGYTF. Written as DNA, the CDR3 is TGTGCCAGCAGCTCCCAAGGACAGATGGTCTATGGCTACACCTTC.

This clonotype appeared a few times. The rearrangement uses TRBV4-1 and TRBJ1-4; 8 bases match TRBD1. The CDR3 is 18 residues long. Germline loops: CDR1 MGHRA, CDR2 YSYEKL. Germline trimming cut 1 base from V and 5 bases from J; bases unmatched to any gene: 12. CDR3 in amino acids: CASSQGRIRGRGNEKLFF. CDR3 sequence (DNA): TGCGCCAGCAGCCAAGGACGGATCAGGGGGCGGGGGAATGAAAAACTGTTTTTT.

The sample holds a few counts of this clonotype. V is TRBV29-1 and J is TRBJ2-5, with D unresolved. V was clipped by 4 bases and J by 5 bases, with 8 bases between them. CDR3 length: 11 amino acids. Germline V gene data show CDR1 as SQVTM and CDR2 as ANQGSEA. The CDR3: CSVGPSETQYF. DNA for the CDR3: TGCAGCGTTGGACCGTCGGAGACCCAGTACTTC. Variable domain in full (rest from reference TRBV29-1 and TRBJ2-5): SAVISQKPSRDICQRGTSLTIQCQVDSQVTMMFWYRQQPGQSLTLIATANQGSEATYESGFVIDKFPISRPNLTFSTLTVSNMSPEDSSIYLCSVGPSETQYFGPGTRLLVL.

This clonotype was picked up many times. This chain uses TRBV13 with TRBJ1-3; maybe TRBD1 (6 bases). CDR3 size: 16 residues. Trimming took off 3 bases at V and 0 bases at J, with 12 bases between the two ends. The germline V gene encodes CDR1 PRHDT and CDR2 FYEKMQ (reference sequence). The CDR3 spells CASSLGGQHSGNTIYF. The DNA for the CDR3 is TGTGCCAGCAGCTTGGGGGGACAACACTCTGGAAACACCATATATTTT.

J is TRBJ2-7 and V is TRBV20-1; TRBD1 agrees at 9 bases. V was clipped by 0 bases and J by 6 bases; unmatched bases: 9. The CDR3 runs 15 residues. Germline CDR1 DFQATT, CDR2 SNEGSKA (reference sequence). The CDR3 loop is CSARDPGQGTFEQYF. The DNA of the CDR3 is TGCAGTGCTAGAGATCCAGGACAGGGGACCTTCGAGCAGTACTTC.

This clonotype was recorded at least ten times. This rearrangement joins TRBV12-3 or TRBV12-4 to TRBJ2-7, with 10 positions matching TRBD1. V shed 6 bases, J shed 2 bases, and the junction held 7 bases outside the gene matches. This CDR3 comprises 15 residues. The CDR3 nucleotides read TGTGCCAGCAGGTCCGGGACAGGGGATCCCTACGAGCAGTACTTC. Protein: CASRSGTGDPYEQYF.

The chain couples TRBV7-2 to TRBJ1-6, with D maybe TRBD1 (6 bases). This CDR3 is 14 amino acids long. Trimming cost V 6 bases and J 13 bases, with 19 bases left between them. Germline CDR1 SGHTA, CDR2 FQGNSA. The CDR3 DNA is TGTGCCAGCAGAGCGGACAGCCGGGGATCCCCCCTCCACTTT. The encoded protein is CASRADSRGSPLHF.

The gene calls are TRBV2 and TRBJ2-3; 7 positions agree with TRBD2. There are 14 residues in the CDR3. Trimming cost V 6 bases and J 2 bases; bases outside gene matches: 5. Germline V CDR1 and CDR2: SNHLY, FYNNEI. The CDR3 DNA follows: TGTGCCAGCAGGAAACGGGACTACACAGATACGCAGTATTTT. Translating gives CASRKRDYTDTQYF.

This clonotype was picked up many times. The rearrangement uses TRBV6-5 and TRBJ1-1; TRBD1 might be the D (5 bases). CDR1 is MNHEY and CDR2 is SVGAGI in the germline V gene. CDR3 size: 13 residues. Trimming cost V 5 bases and J 1 base, with 8 bases left between them. CDR3 nucleotides: TGTGCCAGCAGTCCGGACACGAACACTGAAGCTTTCTTT. This gives the protein CASSPDTNTEAFF.

Ten or more counts support this clonotype. The chain joins TRBV2 to TRBJ2-2; D is undetermined. The CDR3 runs 12 residues. CDR1 SNHLY and CDR2 FYNNEI come from the germline V gene. V dropped 7 bases and J dropped 10 bases, with 13 bases sitting between them. CDR3 DNA sequence: TGTGCCAGCAAGACGGACGGACCGGAGCTGTTTTTT. As protein: CASKTDGPELFF.

This rearrangement joins TRBV7-2 to TRBJ2-7, with a tentative D call TRBD2 (6 bases). Trimming shortened V by 4 bases and J by 2 bases, and 18 bases separated the two germline ends. Per germline, CDR1 SGHTA and CDR2 FQGNSA. The CDR3 is 16 residues long. This chain's CDR3 is CASSYVSGETPYEQYF. The CDR3 coding sequence is TGTGCCAGCAGCTACGTCTCGGGGGAGACTCCCTACGAGCAGTACTTC.

The rearrangement joins TRBV24-1 to TRBJ1-6; tentative D call: TRBD1 (5 bases). V lost 4 bases and J 7 bases, leaving 16 bases between the germline ends. The germline V gene encodes CDR1 KGHDR and CDR2 SFDVKD. The CDR3 loop spans 16 amino acids. CDR3 DNA: TGTGCCACCAGTGAGAGGGGCAGCGGGAGCAATTCACCCCTCCACTTT. Protein product: CATSERGSGSNSPLHF.

This clonotype was detected ten times or more. The chain employs TRBV10-3 and TRBJ1-1, with D possibly matching TRBD1 (5 bases). Trimming left V 6 bases short and J 1 base short, with 9 bases between. The length of the CDR3 is 13 residues. Looked up from germline, CDR1 is ENHRY and CDR2 is SYGVKD. The CDR3 loop reads CAISTGGNTEAFF. CDR3 DNA sequence: TGTGCCATCAGCACCGGGGGGAACACTGAAGCTTTCTTT.

CDR3 region: CASSLFSGRHSNTGELFF. In DNA, the CDR3 is TGTGCCAGCAGCTTGTTTAGCGGGAGGCACTCGAACACCGGGGAGCTGTTTTTT. This chain connects TRBV7-9 to TRBJ2-2; 10 bases match TRBD2. There are 18 residues in the CDR3. The trim removed 3 bases at V and 0 bases at J, leaving 7 bases unmatched. CDR1 SEHNR and CDR2 FQNEAQ come from the germline V gene (reference sequence).

The V call is TRBV11-3, the J call TRBJ2-7, with a weak D call TRBD2 (5 bases). Germline lookup yields CDR1 SGHNT and CDR2 YENEEA. Trimming took 5 bases from V and 7 from J, leaving 24 bases between them. This CDR3 is 16 amino acids long. CDR3 DNA: TGTGCCAGCAGCCCCATTTCTGGGGAACTGGGCGGGGAGCAGTACTTC. This sequence encodes CASSPISGELGGEQYF.

This clonotype occurred a few times. The rearrangement links TRBV19 to TRBJ2-7; 7 bases map to TRBD2. V dropped 3 bases and J dropped 4; count of bases not matched to a gene: 9. CDR3 length: 15 residues. Germline V gene sequence: CDR1 LNHDA, CDR2 SQIVND (reference sequence). The CDR3 nucleotides read TGTGCCAGTAGTATCGGGCCTAGCGGTACGTACGAGCAGTACTTC. Protein sequence: CASSIGPSGTYEQYF.

The J gene is TRBJ2-7, the V gene TRBV11-3; 7 positions agree with TRBD1. The DNA matches TRBJ2-1 better at its end, which makes the J call doubtful. The CDR3 has 15 amino acids. The germline CDR1 and CDR2 sequences are SGHNT and YENEEA. The CDR3 sequence is CASSLRQGIYNEQFF. In DNA form, the CDR3 reads TGTGCCAGCAGCCTAAGACAGGGCATCTACAATGAGCAGTTCTTC.

In this sample, this clonotype turned up a few times. The V and J genes are TRBV6-5 and TRBJ2-5, with 15 bases lining up with TRBD2. The J segment lost 5 bases and the V segment lost 5 bases, leaving 6 bases of the junction unmatched. Germline V CDR1 and CDR2: MNHEY, SVGAGI. The CDR3 extends over 16 amino acids. The CDR3 sequence is CASSLGLAGGAETQYF. The CDR3 bases are TGTGCCAGCAGTCTCGGACTAGCGGGAGGGGCGGAGACCCAGTACTTC.

This chain uses TRBV10-3 with TRBJ2-7; D gene ambiguous. Germline CDR1 is ENHRY and CDR2 is SYGVKD. The CDR3 contains 12 residues. V lost 3 bases and J 6 bases, leaving 9 bases between the germline ends. The CDR3 protein is CAISEGEGEQYF. CDR3 bases: TGTGCCATCAGTGAAGGTGAAGGCGAGCAGTACTTC.

The table lists this clonotype with many counts. The genes are TRBV7-9 and TRBJ1-4; D is unclear. The CDR3 runs to 14 residues. The germline V gene encodes CDR1 SEHNR and CDR2 FQNEAQ (reference sequence). Trimming cost V 4 bases and J 5 bases, with 11 bases left between them. The CDR3 protein is CASSSYSGNEKLFF. CDR3 nucleotides: TGTGCCAGCAGCTCCTATTCCGGGAATGAAAAACTGTTTTTT.

The chain uses TRBV11-2 and TRBJ2-5; TRBD1 might be the D (6 bases). The V and J ends lost 4 bases and 0 bases respectively, with 12 bases between them. The CDR3 has 15 amino acids. The germline gives CDR1 SGHAT, CDR2 FQNNGV. The DNA of the CDR3 is TGTGCCAGCAGCTGGCACAGGGCGTACCAAGAGACCCAGTACTTC. Translation gives CASSWHRAYQETQYF. Full variable domain (outside the CDR3, taken from reference TRBV11-2 and TRBJ2-5): EAGVAQSPRYKIIEKRQSVAFWCNPISGHATLYWYQQILGQGPKLLIQFQNNGVVDDSQLPKDRFSAERLKGVDSTLKIQPAKLEDSAVYLCASSWHRAYQETQYFGPGTRLLVL.

For this clonotype: Likely a read error: the CDR3 ends without its conserved phenylalanine or tryptophan. The DNA is omitted, as the CDR3 cannot be located on it reliably, and the CDR3 follows TCRdb's listing. This chain joins TRBV7-8 and TRBJ2-6. The V gene's germline CDR1 is SGHVS and CDR2 FQNEAQ. The CDR3 sequence runs 9 residues, both termini included. This CDR3 reads CASSDPRTS.

This clonotype was seen a handful of times. The rearrangement uses TRBV24-1 and TRBJ2-5; 8 bases fit TRBD1. The CDR3 length is 17 residues. From germline, CDR1 is KGHDR and CDR2 SFDVKD. The J segment lost 3 bases and the V segment lost 5 bases, leaving 13 bases of the junction unmatched. The CDR3 DNA is TGTGCCACCAGTGCCGCAGGGCGGACAGGGAACGAAGAGACCCAGTACTTC. Translation: CATSAAGRTGNEETQYF.

This rearrangement joins TRBV29-1 to TRBJ1-2; the match to TRBD1 covers 9 bases. CDR1 SQVTM and CDR2 ANQGSEA come from the germline V gene. The CDR3 totals 14 residues. V dropped 7 bases and J dropped 6; count of bases not matched to a gene: 12. In nucleotides, the CDR3 is TGCAGCGGCCCGGGACAGGGTTATTCGCATGGCTACACCTTC. Amino acid sequence: CSGPGQGYSHGYTF.